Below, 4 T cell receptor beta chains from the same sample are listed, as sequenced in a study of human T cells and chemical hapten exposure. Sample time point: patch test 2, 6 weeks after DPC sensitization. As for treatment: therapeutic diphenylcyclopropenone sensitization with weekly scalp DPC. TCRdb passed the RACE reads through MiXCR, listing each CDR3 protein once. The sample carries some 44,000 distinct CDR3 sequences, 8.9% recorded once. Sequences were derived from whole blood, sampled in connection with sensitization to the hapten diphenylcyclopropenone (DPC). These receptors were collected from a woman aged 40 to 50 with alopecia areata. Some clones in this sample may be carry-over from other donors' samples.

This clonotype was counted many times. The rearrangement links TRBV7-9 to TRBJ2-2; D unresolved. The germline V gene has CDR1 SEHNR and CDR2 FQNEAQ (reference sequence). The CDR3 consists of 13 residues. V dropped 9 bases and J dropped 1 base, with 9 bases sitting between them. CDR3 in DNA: TGTGCCAGTTTCGTCCGGAACACCGGGGAGCTGTTTTTT. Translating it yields CASFVRNTGELFF.

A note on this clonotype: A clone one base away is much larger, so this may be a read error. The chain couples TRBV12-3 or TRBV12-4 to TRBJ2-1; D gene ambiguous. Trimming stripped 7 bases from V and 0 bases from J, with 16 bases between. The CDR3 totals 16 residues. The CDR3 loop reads CASKFAGQSSYNEQFF. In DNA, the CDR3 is TGTGCCAGCAAGTTCGCAGGCCAAAGCTCCTACAATGAGCAGTTCTTC.

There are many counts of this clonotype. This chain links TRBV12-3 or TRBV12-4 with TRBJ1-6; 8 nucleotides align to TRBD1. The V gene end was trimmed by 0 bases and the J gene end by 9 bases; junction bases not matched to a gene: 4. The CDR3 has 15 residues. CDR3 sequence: CASSLAVQGVSPLHF. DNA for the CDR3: TGTGCCAGCAGTTTAGCGGTACAGGGGGTTTCACCCCTCCACTTT.

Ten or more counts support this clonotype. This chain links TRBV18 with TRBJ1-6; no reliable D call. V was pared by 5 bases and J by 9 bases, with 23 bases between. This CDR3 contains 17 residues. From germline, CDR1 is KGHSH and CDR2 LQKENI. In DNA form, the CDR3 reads TGTGCCAGCTCAAGGATAGCGGAAACAGCACTAGGTTCACCCCTCCACTTT. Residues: CASSRIAETALGSPLHF.